This TCR beta chain was captured by sequencing in a study of circulating tumor DNA in untreated peripheral T-cell lymphoma. This tumor tissue came from a pretreatment baseline collection. Generated by immunoSEQ multiplex PCR, the TCRdb table keeps only in-frame clones and is missing some. The sample consists of 6,000 to 8,000 clones, around 74% of them appearing once. The CDR3 has 16 residues. V lost 6 bases to trimming and J lost 1 base; unmatched junction nucleotides: 11. CDR1 is MNHGY and CDR2 is SAAAGT in the germline V gene. The TCR sequence derives from a human donor with peripheral T-cell lymphoma. Source material: tumor tissue. The chain links TRBV6-8 to TRBJ1-1, with 7 positions matching TRBD1. The CDR3 bases are TGTGCCAGCAGGACTAAATCGGGACAGAGGAACACTGAAGCTTTCTTT. Its translation is CASRTKSGQRNTEAFF.